The next 21 T cell receptor beta chains were all read from a single sample in a study of blood T cell repertoires in COVID-19. TCRdb keeps only in-frame clones here, not all; method: immunoSEQ multiplex PCR. The table includes some 150,000 clones, just under 85% detected once. The sample was peripheral blood. The receptors derive from a woman aged 55-70 years with acute or convalescent COVID-19.

The J gene is TRBJ2-1, the V gene TRBV5-5; 9 bases match TRBD1. In germline, CDR1 is SGHKS, CDR2 YYEKEE (reference sequence). CDR3 length: 14 amino acids. The J segment lost 8 bases and the V segment lost 2 bases, leaving 5 bases of the junction unmatched. As DNA, the CDR3 is TGTGCCAGCAGCTTACAGGGGGCGCGGGATGAGCAGTTCTTC. Translated: CASSLQGARDEQFF. Complete variable domain (other parts from reference TRBV5-5 and TRBJ2-1): DAGVTQSPTHLIKTRGQQVTLRCSPISGHKSVSWYQQVLGQGPQFIFQYYEKEERGRGNFPDRFSARQFPNYSSELNVNALLLGDSALYLCASSLQGARDEQFFGPGTRLTVL.

In this sample, this clone turned up a few times. The rearrangement joins TRBV2 to TRBJ1-4; no clear D. CDR1 is SNHLY and CDR2 is FYNNEI in the germline V gene. V was cut by 7 bases and J by 6 bases, with 6 bases left in between. This CDR3 region has 11 residues. CDR3 nucleotides: TGTGCCAGCATAGAGGATGAAAAACTGTTTTTT. Translated, it gives CASIEDEKLFF.

The CDR3 nucleotides are TGTGCCAGCAGCTTAACGAGTACTGCCCGCGGTGAAGCTTTCTTT. Residues: CASSLTSTARGEAFF. This chain connects TRBV7-3 to TRBJ1-1, with D unclear. Germline CDR1 SGHTA, CDR2 FQGTGA. The length of the CDR3 is 15 residues. V was clipped by 0 bases and J by 7 bases, with 15 bases between them.

This clone was recorded only once. This chain joins TRBV2 and TRBJ2-7; D possibly corresponds to TRBD1 (6 bases). Per the germline V gene, CDR1 is SNHLY and CDR2 is FYNNEI. V was trimmed by 5 bases and J by 2 bases, leaving 10 bases between them. The CDR3 covers 13 residues. The CDR3 DNA reads as TGTGCCAGCAGTTTACAGGGACCCTACGAGCAGTACGTC. This sequence encodes CASSLQGPYEQYV.

This rearrangement joins TRBV6-1 to TRBJ1-5, with TRBD1 matching 7 bases. CDR3 length: 16 residues. The germline CDR1 and CDR2 sequences are MNHNS and SASEGT. The ends lost 0 bases at V and 6 bases at J; junction bases unmatched: 8. CDR3 coding DNA: TGTGCCAGCAGTGAAGCTCGGAAGACAGGGAGTCAGCCCCAGCATTTT. Protein sequence: CASSEARKTGSQPQHF.

This clone was counted a single time. The chain carries TRBV6-2 or TRBV6-3 and TRBJ2-5; TRBD1 might be the D (5 bases). The CDR3 totals 12 residues. Germline V CDR1 and CDR2: MNHEY, SVGEGT. Trimming stripped 5 bases from V and 5 bases from J, with 9 bases between. The CDR3: CASSRTLETQYF. CDR3 DNA sequence: TGTGCCAGCAGTCGGACATTGGAGACCCAGTACTTC.

The V call is TRBV28, the J call TRBJ2-4; D might be TRBD1 (6 bases). Trimming took 3 bases from V and 0 from J, leaving 18 bases between them. This CDR3 comprises 18 residues. Germline V gives CDR1 MDHEN, CDR2 SYDVKM. The CDR3 is CASSLERGQQLAKNIQYF. In DNA, the CDR3 is TGTGCCAGCAGTTTGGAAAGAGGACAGCAACTAGCCAAAAACATTCAGTACTTC.

The chain joins TRBV3-1 (or the pseudogene TRBV3-2) to TRBJ2-3; 16 nucleotides line up with TRBD2. The CDR3 is 18 residues long. In germline, CDR1 is LGHDT, CDR2 YNNKEL (reference sequence). Trimming took 4 bases from V and 1 from J; bases not matched to a gene: 5. CDR3 DNA sequence: TGTGCCAGCAGCCCCGGGACTAGCGGGGGGGCCGGCACAGATACGCAGTATTTT. Translating it yields CASSPGTSGGAGTDTQYF.

V and J are TRBV2 and TRBJ1-3; 8 nucleotides align to TRBD1. The CDR3 spans 14 residues. The V and J ends lost 5 bases and 2 bases, in that order; junction bases with no gene match: 2. CDR1 is SNHLY, CDR2 FYNNEI, per germline. In DNA form, the CDR3 reads TGTGCCAGCAGTTCACAGGGGGCTGGAAACACCATATATTTT. It yields the protein CASSSQGAGNTIYF.

This clone was observed once. V gene TRBV6-2 or TRBV6-3 combines with J gene TRBJ2-6; 8 nucleotides line up with TRBD1. V trimming: 4 bases; J trimming: 3 bases; junction bases outside the gene matches: 5. This CDR3 spans 16 amino acids. Per the germline V gene, CDR1 is MNHEY and CDR2 is SVGEGT. CDR3 nucleotides: TGTGCCAGCAGTTCCATGACAGGGGTTGGGGCCAACGTCCTGACTTTC. It translates to CASSSMTGVGANVLTF.

The V and J genes are TRBV2 and TRBJ2-2; perhaps TRBD1 as D (5 bases). Germline CDR1 reads SNHLY; CDR2 reads FYNNEI. CDR3 size: 16 residues. The germline V and J ends were trimmed by 2 bases and 2 bases, with 12 bases remaining between them. CDR3 DNA: TGTGCCAGCAGTGAACAGCCCAGGGCTAACACCGGGGAGCTGTTTTTT. Translating it yields CASSEQPRANTGELFF.

V is TRBV7-8 and J is TRBJ2-7; D might be TRBD2 (6 bases). CDR1 and CDR2 from the germline V gene are SGHVS and FQNEAQ. V was cut by 3 bases and J by 2 bases, with 23 bases left in between. The CDR3 is made up of 18 amino acids. Written as DNA, the CDR3 is TGTGCCAGCAGCTTCTTGGGCCGCGGGGCAGACCTAACCTACGAGCAGTACTTC. This codes for CASSFLGRGADLTYEQYF.

V usage is TRBV18 and J usage is TRBJ1-2; tentatively, D is TRBD1 (6 bases). This CDR3 has 13 amino acids. Per the germline V gene, CDR1 is KGHSH and CDR2 is LQKENI. The V end lost 1 base, the J end lost 5 bases, and 8 bases lay between the germline ends. CDR3 DNA: TGTGCCAGCTCACCACGGACAGAATATGGCTACACCTTC. Translation: CASSPRTEYGYTF.

This clone was detected only once. The chain combines TRBV7-2 with TRBJ2-2, with 9 positions matching TRBD2. V gave up 1 base and J gave up 1 base; unmatched junction bases: 1. CDR1 is SGHTA, CDR2 FQGNSA, per germline. This CDR3 is 16 amino acids long. The CDR3 sequence: CASSLVAGVNTGELFF. DNA for the CDR3: TGTGCCAGCAGCTTAGTAGCGGGGGTGAACACCGGGGAGCTGTTTTTT.

This chain connects TRBV12-5 to TRBJ2-1, with TRBD2 matching 10 bases. The CDR3 length is 15 residues. The germline CDR1 and CDR2 sequences are LGHNT and FRNRAP. With V trimmed by 6 bases and J by 6 bases, 8 bases remained unmatched. DNA of the CDR3: TGTGCTAGTGGCGCAAGACTAGCGGGTTTCAATGAGCAGTTCTTC. Its translation is CASGARLAGFNEQFF.

J is TRBJ2-5 and V is TRBV5-1; a possible D gene is TRBD2 (6 bases). V gave up 3 bases and J gave up 5 bases, with 17 bases separating them. This CDR3 spans 15 amino acids. Germline V gives CDR1 SGHRS, CDR2 YFSETQ. The CDR3, as DNA: TGCGCCAGCAGCTGGTCTAGCGCCCCCGGGGAGACCCAGTACTTC. It translates to CASSWSSAPGETQYF.

The chain employs TRBV2 and TRBJ2-5; the match to TRBD2 covers 10 bases. V was pared by 4 bases and J by 7 bases, with 9 bases of the junction left unmatched. The CDR3 length is 15 residues. Germline CDR1 SNHLY, CDR2 FYNNEI. The CDR3 DNA sequence: TGTGCCAGCAGTGTGGTGACTAGCGGGTCCACGACCCAGTACTTC. It specifies CASSVVTSGSTTQYF.

As for this clone: The junction does not match germline at one end; this may be a read error. The chain couples TRBV7-2 to TRBJ1-5, with 7 bases matching TRBD1. CDR3 size: 15 residues. Germline V CDR1 and CDR2: SGHTA, FQGNSA. CDR3 nucleotides: TGTGCCAGCAGCGTAGCCGTGACAGGGAATCAGCCCCAGCATTTT. The encoded protein is CASSVAVTGNQPQHF.

The chain couples TRBV2 to TRBJ2-2; D gene uncertain. V was clipped by 7 bases and J by 4 bases, with 10 bases between them. Germline CDR1 and CDR2: SNHLY and FYNNEI. The CDR3 covers 13 residues. The CDR3: CASTTEPTGELFF. CDR3 coding DNA: TGTGCCAGCACCACGGAGCCCACCGGGGAGCTGTTTTTT.

The rearrangement uses TRBV7-3 and TRBJ2-1, with 8 bases aligning to TRBD1. The CDR3 spans 17 residues. Germline trimming cut 4 bases from V and 4 bases from J; bases unmatched to any gene: 12. CDR1 is SGHTA, CDR2 FQGTGA, per germline. The chain's CDR3 is CASSSTGGQRLYNEQFF. The DNA of the CDR3 is TGTGCCAGCAGCTCCACAGGGGGGCAGAGGTTGTACAATGAGCAGTTCTTC. The whole variable domain, filled in from reference TRBV7-3 and TRBJ2-1, reads GAGVSQTPSNKVTEKGKYVELRCDPISGHTALYWYRQSLGQGPEFLIYFQGTGAADDSGLPNDRFFAVRPEGSVSTLKIQRTERGDSAVYLCASSSTGGQRLYNEQFFGPGTRLTVL.

This chain joins TRBV3-1 (or the pseudogene TRBV3-2) and TRBJ2-3; tentatively, D is TRBD1 (5 bases). CDR1 LGHDT and CDR2 YNNKEL come from the germline V gene (reference sequence). The CDR3 has 13 residues. With 0 bases removed from V and 11 bases from J, the gap between germline ends came to 12 bases. This CDR3 is CASSQEGDTKQYF. The CDR3 DNA sequence: TGTGCCAGCAGCCAAGAAGGGGATACCAAGCAGTATTTT.